Here is one T cell receptor beta chain with its context. Its antigen is unknown. The sample is drawn from a study of OX40 agonist ivuxolimab in advanced cancers. Study-wide points: Partial responders at 0.1-3.0 mg/kg showed near-lowest clonal expansion. Antigen specificity was not determined for the expanded peripheral T cells. In CD8+ T cells, expanded clones were on average more numerous than in CD4+.

The timepoints at which blood was sampled were baseline, cycle 4 day 1, and cycle 7 day 1. Repertoires were generated with immunoSEQ multiplex PCR, while TCRdb's copy carries only in-frame clones and drops some. Among 39,000 or so clones listed, around 92% were seen once. The receptor comes from an adult with an advanced solid tumor such as melanoma, head and neck, liver or kidney cancer. This material consisted of CD4+ or CD8+ T cells sorted from blood, taken in a trial of the OX40 agonist ivuxolimab.

The CDR3 DNA is TGTGCCAGCAGCTTACCGCGGGGAAACACCATATATTTT. Protein: CASSLPRGNTIYF. The chain couples TRBV11-3 to TRBJ1-3, with D unclear. The CDR3 runs to 13 residues. The V end lost 2 bases, the J end lost 4 bases, and 6 bases lay between the germline ends. Germline CDR1 is SGHNT and CDR2 is YENEEA.